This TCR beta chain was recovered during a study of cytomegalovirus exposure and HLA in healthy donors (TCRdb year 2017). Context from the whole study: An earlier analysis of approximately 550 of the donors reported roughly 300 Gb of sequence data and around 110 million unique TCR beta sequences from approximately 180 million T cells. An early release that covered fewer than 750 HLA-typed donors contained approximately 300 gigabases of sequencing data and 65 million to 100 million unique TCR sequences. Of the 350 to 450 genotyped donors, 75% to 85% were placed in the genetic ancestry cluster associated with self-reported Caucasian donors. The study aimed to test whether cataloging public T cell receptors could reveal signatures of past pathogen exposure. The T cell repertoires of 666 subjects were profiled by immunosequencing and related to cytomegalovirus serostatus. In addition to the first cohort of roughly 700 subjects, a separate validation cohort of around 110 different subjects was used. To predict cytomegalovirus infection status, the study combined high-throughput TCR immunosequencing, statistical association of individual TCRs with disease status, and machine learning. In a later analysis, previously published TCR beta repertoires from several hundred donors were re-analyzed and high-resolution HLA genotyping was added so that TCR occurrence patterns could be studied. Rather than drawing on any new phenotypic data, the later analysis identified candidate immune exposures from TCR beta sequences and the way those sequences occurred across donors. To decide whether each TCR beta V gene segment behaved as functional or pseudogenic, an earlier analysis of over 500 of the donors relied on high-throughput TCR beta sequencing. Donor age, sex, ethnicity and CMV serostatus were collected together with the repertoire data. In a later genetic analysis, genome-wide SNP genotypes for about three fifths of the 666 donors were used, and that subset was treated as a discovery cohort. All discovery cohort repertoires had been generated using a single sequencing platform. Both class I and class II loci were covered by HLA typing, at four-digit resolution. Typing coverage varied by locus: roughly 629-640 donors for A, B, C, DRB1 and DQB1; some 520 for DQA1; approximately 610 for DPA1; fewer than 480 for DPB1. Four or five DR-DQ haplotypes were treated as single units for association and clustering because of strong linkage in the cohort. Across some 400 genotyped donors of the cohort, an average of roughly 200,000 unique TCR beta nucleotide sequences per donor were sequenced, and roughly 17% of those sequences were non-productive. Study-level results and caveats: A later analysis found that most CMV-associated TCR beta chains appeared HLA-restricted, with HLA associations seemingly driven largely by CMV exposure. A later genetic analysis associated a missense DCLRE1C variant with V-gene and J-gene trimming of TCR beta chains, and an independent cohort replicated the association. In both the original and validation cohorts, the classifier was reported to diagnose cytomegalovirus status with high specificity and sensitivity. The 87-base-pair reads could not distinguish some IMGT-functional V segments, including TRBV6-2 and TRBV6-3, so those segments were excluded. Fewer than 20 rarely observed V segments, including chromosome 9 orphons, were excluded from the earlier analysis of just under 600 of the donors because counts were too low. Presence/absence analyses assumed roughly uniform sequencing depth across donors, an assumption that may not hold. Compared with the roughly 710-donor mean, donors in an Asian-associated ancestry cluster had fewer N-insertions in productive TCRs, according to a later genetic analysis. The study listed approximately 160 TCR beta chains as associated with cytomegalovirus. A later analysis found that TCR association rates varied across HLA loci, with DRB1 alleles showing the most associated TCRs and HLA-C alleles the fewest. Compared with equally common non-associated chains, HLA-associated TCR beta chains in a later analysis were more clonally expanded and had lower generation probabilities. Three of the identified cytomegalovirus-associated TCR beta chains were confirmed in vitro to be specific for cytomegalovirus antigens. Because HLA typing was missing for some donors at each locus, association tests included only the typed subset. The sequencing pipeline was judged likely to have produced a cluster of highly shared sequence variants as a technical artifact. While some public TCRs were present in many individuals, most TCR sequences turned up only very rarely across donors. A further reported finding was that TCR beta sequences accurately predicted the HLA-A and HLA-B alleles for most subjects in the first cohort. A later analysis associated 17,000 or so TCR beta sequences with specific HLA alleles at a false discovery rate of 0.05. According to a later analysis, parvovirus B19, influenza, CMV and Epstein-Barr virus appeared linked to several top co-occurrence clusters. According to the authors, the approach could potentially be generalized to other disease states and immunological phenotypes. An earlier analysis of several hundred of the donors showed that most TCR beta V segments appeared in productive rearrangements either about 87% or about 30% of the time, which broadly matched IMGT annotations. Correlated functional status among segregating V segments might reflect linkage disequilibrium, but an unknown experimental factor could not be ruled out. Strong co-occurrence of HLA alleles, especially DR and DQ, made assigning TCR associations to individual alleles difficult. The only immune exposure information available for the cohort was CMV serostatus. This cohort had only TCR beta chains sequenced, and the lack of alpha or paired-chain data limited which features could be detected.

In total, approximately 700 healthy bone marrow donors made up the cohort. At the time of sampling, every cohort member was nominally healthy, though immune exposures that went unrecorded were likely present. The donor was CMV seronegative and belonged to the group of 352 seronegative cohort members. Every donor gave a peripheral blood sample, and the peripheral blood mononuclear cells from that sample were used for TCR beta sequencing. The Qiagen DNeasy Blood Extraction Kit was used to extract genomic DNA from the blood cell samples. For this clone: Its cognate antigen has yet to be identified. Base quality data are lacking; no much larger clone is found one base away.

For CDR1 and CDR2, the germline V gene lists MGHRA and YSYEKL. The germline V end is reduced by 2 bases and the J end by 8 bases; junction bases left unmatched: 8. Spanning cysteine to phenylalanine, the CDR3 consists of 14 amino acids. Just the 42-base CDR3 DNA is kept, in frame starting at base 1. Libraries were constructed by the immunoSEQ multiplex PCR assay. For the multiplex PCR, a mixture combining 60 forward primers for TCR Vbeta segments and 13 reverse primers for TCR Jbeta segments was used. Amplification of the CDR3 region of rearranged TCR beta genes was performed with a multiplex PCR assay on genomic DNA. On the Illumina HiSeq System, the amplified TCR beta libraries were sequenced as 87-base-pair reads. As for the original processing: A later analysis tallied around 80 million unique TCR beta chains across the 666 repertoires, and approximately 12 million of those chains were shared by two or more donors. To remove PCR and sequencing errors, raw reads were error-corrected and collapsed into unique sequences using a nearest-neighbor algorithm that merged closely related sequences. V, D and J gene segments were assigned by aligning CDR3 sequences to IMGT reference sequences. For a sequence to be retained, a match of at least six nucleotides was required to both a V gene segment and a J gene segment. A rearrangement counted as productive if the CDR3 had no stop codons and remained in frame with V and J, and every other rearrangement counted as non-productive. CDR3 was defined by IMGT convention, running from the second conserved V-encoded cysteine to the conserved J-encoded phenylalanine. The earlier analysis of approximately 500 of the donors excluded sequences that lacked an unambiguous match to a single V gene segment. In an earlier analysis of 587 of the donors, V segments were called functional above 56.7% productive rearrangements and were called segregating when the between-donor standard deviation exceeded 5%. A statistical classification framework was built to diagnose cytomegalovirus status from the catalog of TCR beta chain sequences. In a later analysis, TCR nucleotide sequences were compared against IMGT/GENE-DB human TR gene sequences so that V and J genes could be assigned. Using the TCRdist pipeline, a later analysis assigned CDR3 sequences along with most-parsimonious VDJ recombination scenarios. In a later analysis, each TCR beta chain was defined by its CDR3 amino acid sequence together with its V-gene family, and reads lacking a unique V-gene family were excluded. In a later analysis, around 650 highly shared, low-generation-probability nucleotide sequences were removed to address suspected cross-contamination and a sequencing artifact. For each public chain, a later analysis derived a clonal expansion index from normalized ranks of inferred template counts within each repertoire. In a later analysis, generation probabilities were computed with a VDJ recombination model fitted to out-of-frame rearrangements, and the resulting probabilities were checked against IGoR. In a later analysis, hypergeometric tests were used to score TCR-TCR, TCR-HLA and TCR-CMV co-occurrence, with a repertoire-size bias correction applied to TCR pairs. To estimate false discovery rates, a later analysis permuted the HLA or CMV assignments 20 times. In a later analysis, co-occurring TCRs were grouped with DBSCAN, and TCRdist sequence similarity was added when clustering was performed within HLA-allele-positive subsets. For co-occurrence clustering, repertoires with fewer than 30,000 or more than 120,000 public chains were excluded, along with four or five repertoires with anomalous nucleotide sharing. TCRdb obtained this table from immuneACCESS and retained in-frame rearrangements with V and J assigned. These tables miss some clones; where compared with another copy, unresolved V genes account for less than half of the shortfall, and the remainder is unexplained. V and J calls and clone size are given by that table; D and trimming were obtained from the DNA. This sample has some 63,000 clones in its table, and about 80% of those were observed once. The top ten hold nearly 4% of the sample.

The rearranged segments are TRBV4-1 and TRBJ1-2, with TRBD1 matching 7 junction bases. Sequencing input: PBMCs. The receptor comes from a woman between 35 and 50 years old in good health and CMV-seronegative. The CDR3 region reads CASSQYQGVSGYTF. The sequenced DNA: TGCGCCAGCAGCCAATACCAGGGGGTTTCAGGCTACACCTTC.